A single sample is the source of the 13 T cell receptor beta chains below, sequenced in a study of OX40 agonist ivuxolimab in advanced cancers. Assay: immunoSEQ multiplex PCR; the TCRdb copy retains only in-frame clones and omits some. Found here are 13,000 or so clones, more than 75% of them singletons; the top ten hold 44%. Specimen: CD4+ or CD8+ T cells sorted from blood, collected in a trial of the OX40 agonist ivuxolimab. The source of these receptors is an adult with an advanced solid tumor such as melanoma, head and neck, liver or kidney cancer.

Judged by abundance, this clone is large. This chain joins TRBV6-1 and TRBJ2-7; 14 bases align to TRBD2. V lost 6 bases, J lost 6 bases, and 4 bases stayed unmatched. CDR1 and CDR2 from the germline V gene are MNHNS and SASEGT. This CDR3 spans 14 amino acids. CDR3 residues: CASRVGLAGGEQYF. In DNA, the CDR3 is TGTGCCAGCAGGGTCGGACTAGCGGGGGGCGAGCAGTACTTC.

The chain combines TRBV10-2 with TRBJ1-6; D remains ambiguous. The CDR3 is 17 amino acids. V gave up 3 bases and J gave up 0 bases, with 12 bases separating them. The germline CDR1 and CDR2 sequences are WSHSY and SAAADI. The CDR3 protein is CASSDDRATSYNSPLHF. The CDR3 bases are TGCGCCAGCAGTGATGATCGGGCCACCTCCTATAATTCACCCCTCCACTTT.

This chain links TRBV2 with TRBJ1-1; 9 nucleotides match TRBD1. The V gene end was trimmed by 6 bases and the J gene end by 1 base; junction bases not matched to a gene: 6. Germline loops: CDR1 SNHLY, CDR2 FYNNEI. This CDR3 contains 15 residues. The CDR3, as DNA: TGTGCCAGCAGACACCTACAGGGGGCGAACACTGAAGCTTTCTTT. Translation: CASRHLQGANTEAFF. Based on the CDR3 plus reference TRBV2 and TRBJ1-1, the full variable domain is EPEVTQTPSHQVTQMGQEVILRCVPISNHLYFYWYRQILGQKVEFLVSFYNNEISEKSEIFDDQFSVERPDGSNFTLKIRSTKLEDSAMYFCASRHLQGANTEAFFGQGTRLTVV.

The sample holds one count of this clone. The rearrangement uses TRBV13 and TRBJ1-1, with 7 positions matching TRBD1. Germline lookup yields CDR1 PRHDT and CDR2 FYEKMQ (reference sequence). With 3 bases clipped from V and 3 bases from J, the junction kept 7 bases outside the gene matches. The CDR3 is made up of 15 amino acids. CDR3 in DNA: TGTGCCAGCAGCTTCCGACAGGGTGCAGACACTGAAGCTTTCTTT. Its translation is CASSFRQGADTEAFF.

The chain combines TRBV5-6 with TRBJ1-1; D gene unclear. Germline V CDR1 and CDR2: SGHDT, YYEEEE. This CDR3 has 14 residues. Trimming left V 3 bases short and J 0 bases short, with 9 bases between. The CDR3 nucleotides are TGTGCCAGCAGCTCCGGGCGGATGAACACTGAAGCTTTCTTT. Amino acid sequence: CASSSGRMNTEAFF.

The chain carries TRBV19 and TRBJ1-4; 8 positions agree with TRBD1. This CDR3 is built from 17 residues. Losses at the gene ends were 3 bases for V and 0 bases for J; bases not matched to a gene: 6. Per germline, CDR1 LNHDA and CDR2 SQIVND (reference sequence). The CDR3 coding sequence is TGTGCCAGTAGTATTTTTAGGGGACAGGCAACTAATGAAAAACTGTTTTTT. Its protein is CASSIFRGQATNEKLFF. The entire variable domain, with the rest obtained from reference TRBV19 and TRBJ1-4, is as follows: DGGITQSPKYLFRKEGQNVTLSCEQNLNHDAMYWYRQDPGQGLRLIYYSQIVNDFQKGDIAEGYSVSREKKESFPLTVTSAQKNPTAFYLCASSIFRGQATNEKLFFGSGTQLSVL.

This clone was recorded only once. V usage is TRBV7-9 and J usage is TRBJ1-6; D possibly corresponds to TRBD1 (6 bases). V was pared by 5 bases and J by 8 bases, with 16 bases between. Germline V gene data show CDR1 as SEHNR and CDR2 as FQNEAQ (reference sequence). The CDR3 covers 15 residues. As DNA, the CDR3 is TGTGCCAGCAGCCCAGGGGTGGGGGGCTATTCACCCCTCCACTTT. Translation: CASSPGVGGYSPLHF.

A single count supports this clone. For the CDR3, the DNA is TGTGCCAGCAGCCCAACTGGAGGCGGGGAGACCCAGTACTTC. Protein sequence: CASSPTGGGETQYF. The chain combines TRBV7-6 with TRBJ2-5, with D possibly being TRBD2 (5 bases). V was cut by 5 bases and J by 5 bases, with 15 bases left in between. The CDR3 covers 14 residues. Germline lookup yields CDR1 SGHVS and CDR2 FNYEAQ.

The J gene is TRBJ1-4, the V gene TRBV27, with TRBD1 matching over 11 bases. Germline CDR1 is MNHEY and CDR2 is SMNVEV (reference sequence). The CDR3 extends over 13 amino acids. J gave up 8 bases and V 6 bases, and 2 bases lay outside the gene matches. The CDR3 DNA reads TGTGCCAGCAGCCGGACAGGGGGCGAAAAACTGTTTTTT. Its translation: CASSRTGGEKLFF.

CDR3 in amino acids: CASSQTSGVNEQFF. The CDR3 DNA reads TGTGCCAGCAGCCAGACCAGCGGGGTTAATGAGCAGTTCTTC. This chain links TRBV14 with TRBJ2-1, with TRBD2 identical over 7 bases. There are 14 residues in the CDR3. V lost 3 bases and J lost 7; bases outside the gene matches: 6. Germline CDR1 and CDR2: SGHDN and FVKESK. Using reference TRBV14 and TRBJ2-1 for the parts outside the CDR3, the full variable domain is EAGVTQFPSHSVIEKGQTVTLRCDPISGHDNLYWYRRVMGKEIKFLLHFVKESKQDESGMPNNRFLAERTGGTYSTLKVQPAELEDSGVYFCASSQTSGVNEQFFGPGTRLTVL.

The chain recombines TRBV15 with TRBJ2-7; D may be TRBD1 or TRBD2 (5 bases each). This CDR3 has 12 amino acids. Germline V gene lookup returns CDR1 LNHNV and CDR2 YYDKDF (reference sequence). Trimming removed 8 bases at V and 2 bases at J, with 10 bases between. CDR3 sequence (DNA): TGTGCCACCCGGGACGGTGCCTACGAGCAGTACTTC. Amino acids: CATRDGAYEQYF. Based on the CDR3 plus reference TRBV15 and TRBJ2-7, the full variable domain is DAMVIQNPRYQVTQFGKPVTLSCSQTLNHNVMYWYQQKSSQAPKLLFHYYDKDFNNEADTPDNFQSRRPNTSFCFLDIRSPGLGDTAMYLCATRDGAYEQYFGPGTRLTVT.

This chain connects TRBV7-9 to TRBJ2-7, with 7 nucleotides matching TRBD1. Germline lookup yields CDR1 SEHNR and CDR2 FQNEAQ (reference sequence). The CDR3 spans 15 residues. With V trimmed by 5 bases and J by 3 bases, 10 bases remained unmatched. CDR3 coding DNA: TGTGCCAGCAGCGACAGCGGACAGGAATACTACGAGCAGTACTTC. Its protein product is CASSDSGQEYYEQYF.

The chain has TRBV12-2 and TRBJ1-1; TRBD1, as called in the table, went unchecked against the DNA. TRBV12-2 is annotated as a pseudogene. The CDR3 consists of 15 residues. Here the CDR3 reads CASRLGRDRATEAFF. For the CDR3, the DNA is TGTGCAAGTCGCTTAGGGAGGGACAGGGCCACTGAAGCTTTCTTT.